The source of this TCR beta chain is a study of T cells in localized non-small cell lung cancer. Germline V lookup: CDR1 MNHNS, CDR2 SASEGT. The J segment lost 5 bases and the V segment lost 2 bases, leaving 6 bases of the junction unmatched. CDR3 length: 15 residues. Study-wide results and caveats: Uninvolved adjacent lung had more T cell clonality than any other tissue, topping tumor. Longer overall survival associated with higher blood T cell density; shorter survival with higher adjacent-lung clonality.

About this clone: What it binds is not known.

Data came from immunoSEQ multiplex PCR; TCRdb stores just in-frame clones and leaves some out. The repertoire has more than 70,000 clones, 84% of them found once; the top ten carry 2.8%. The material was peripheral blood, obtained before any cancer treatment. The gene calls are TRBV6-1 and TRBJ2-7; 10 nucleotides align to TRBD1. The receptor's source is a man aged 40 to 70 with stage I lung adenocarcinoma. The CDR3 is CASSEKDRGVNEQYF. For the CDR3, the DNA is TGTGCCAGCAGTGAAAAGGACAGGGGGGTGAACGAGCAGTACTTC.